The source of this TCR beta chain is a study of blood T cells in healthy people across ages. Study conclusions and caveats: Investigators treated diversity estimates from one million T cells as underestimates.

The authors ran a second PCR of about 7 to 11 cycles using a sample-barcoded 5' primer and a J-beta primer mix. Each CDR3 protein is one row after TCRdb ran MiXCR on the 5' RACE reads. In the table there are 850,000 to 1,000,000 distinct CDR3 sequences, just over 50% of which are singletons. The CDR3 runs to 16 residues. Looked up from germline, CDR1 is SNHLY and CDR2 is FYNNEI. In regard to this clonotype: What it binds is not known.

Sequenced: blood. The sequence was obtained from a woman aged 55-70 years in good health. This chain joins TRBV2 and TRBJ2-5; TRBD2 aligns across 13 bases. The DNA matches TRBJ2-7 better at its end, which makes the J call doubtful. For the CDR3, the DNA is TGTGCCAGCAGAGATAGGACTAGCGGGAGTGCCTACGAGCAGTACTTC. Translation gives CASRDRTSGSAYEQYF.